This is a list of T cell receptor beta chains from one sample in a study of cytomegalovirus exposure and HLA in healthy donors. Repertoires were generated with immunoSEQ multiplex PCR, while TCRdb's copy carries only in-frame clones and drops some. The table has about 190,000 clones, about 80% seen once. Sample: PBMCs. The origin of the receptors is a boy between 5 and 17 years old in good health and CMV-seronegative. The conserved cysteine and the conserved F or W are not part of the CDR3 here.

TRBV19 | ASSVNRGPTDTQY
TRBV4-1 | ASSQVSSFETQY
TRBV30 | AWSPPQIAKNIQY
TRBV7-2 | ASSLAGGNTEAF
TRBV7-6 | ASSLEPGVHEQY
TRBV19 | ASSLSGGGQDGYT
TRBV5-1 | ASSLADREYSPLH
TRBV5-4 | ASSAGQGFYNEQF
TRBV19 | ASSMLDSLQETQY
TRBV13 | ASSRGGYTEAF
TRBV9 | ASSGERPYEQY
TRBV7-6 | ASSLGGLAGSHEQF
TRBV27 | ASSTLPTGAGTEAF
TRBV7-9 | ASSLSRARGDEKLF
TRBV5-4 | ASSLRGGAAF
TRBV5-1 | ASSFPPYNDSYEQY
TRBV12-5 | ASGLVLAGGLDNEQF
TRBV7-9 | ASSKVRDRDNPNQPQH
TRBV19 | ASSIATGGNEKLF
TRBV30 | AWQGAGNQPQH
TRBV5-1 | ASSFASGTWEQY
TRBV2 | ASRVEGYT
TRBV5-1 | ASSLIADLNNEQF
TRBV25-1 | ASSEISDSADEQY
TRBV18 | ASSPGLSLVNLGLNSPLH
TRBV13 | ASSSEVKAPETQY
TRBV10-3 | AISVTGRGDEKLF
TRBV7-6 | ASSPGGTSINEQF
TRBV6-6 | ASSPDSGYTEAF
TRBV7-8 | ASSLNGWNRGETQY
TRBV11-2 | ASSRTGTGTYNEQF
TRBV6-5 | ASMRTTFSGELF
TRBV5-6 | ASSLPTAGTGVYEQY
TRBV7-3 | ASSPDRGGNTGELF
TRBV7-8 | ASRSNPAYEQY
TRBV29-1 | SVEDPRGTGNTIY
TRBV19 | ASSEGQGAYGYT
TRBV9 | ASSQGGRNYGYT
TRBV4-1 | ASGPPSGFRTGEETQY
TRBV5-8 | ASSLAVPLLDTEAF
TRBV27 | ASSLFLAGLYNEQF
TRBV30 | AWRWDSGNTEAF
TRBV5-8 | ASSLGQGAPEKLF
TRBV5-4 | ASSLERRNTEAF
TRBV19 | ASSGQRDQPQH
TRBV5-1 | ASSLDTGELF
TRBV9 | ASSDFIGGTDTQY
TRBV5-6 | ASSLLRTDEAF
TRBV11-2 | ASSLAPGQGTGEQY
TRBV18 | ASSPSSTDTQY
TRBV11-3 | ASSLDHGASTEAF
TRBV10-3 | AISDIGSSYNEQF
TRBV7-9 | ASSPGKGEAF
TRBV7-8 | ASSFARGTSTEAF
TRBV7-6 | ASSLGRGQETQY
TRBV2 | ASSKGASYNEQF
TRBV9 | ASSVGGGGRGYGYT
TRBV30 | AWSGGGDGYTEAF
TRBV27 | ASGTGEVRGETQY